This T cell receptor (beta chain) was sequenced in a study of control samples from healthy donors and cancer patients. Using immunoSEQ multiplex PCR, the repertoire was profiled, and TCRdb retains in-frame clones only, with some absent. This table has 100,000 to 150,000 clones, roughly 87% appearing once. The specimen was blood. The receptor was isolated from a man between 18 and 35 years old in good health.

CDR3 region: CASSLGGGPWEQYF. The CDR3 DNA reads as TGTGCCAGCAGTTTGGGGGGAGGGCCATGGGAGCAGTACTTC. The chain has TRBV25-1 and TRBJ2-7; 7 positions match TRBD2. Germline CDR1 reads MGHDK; CDR2 reads SYGVNS. The CDR3 contains 14 residues. With V trimmed by 5 bases and J by 7 bases, 11 bases remained unmatched.